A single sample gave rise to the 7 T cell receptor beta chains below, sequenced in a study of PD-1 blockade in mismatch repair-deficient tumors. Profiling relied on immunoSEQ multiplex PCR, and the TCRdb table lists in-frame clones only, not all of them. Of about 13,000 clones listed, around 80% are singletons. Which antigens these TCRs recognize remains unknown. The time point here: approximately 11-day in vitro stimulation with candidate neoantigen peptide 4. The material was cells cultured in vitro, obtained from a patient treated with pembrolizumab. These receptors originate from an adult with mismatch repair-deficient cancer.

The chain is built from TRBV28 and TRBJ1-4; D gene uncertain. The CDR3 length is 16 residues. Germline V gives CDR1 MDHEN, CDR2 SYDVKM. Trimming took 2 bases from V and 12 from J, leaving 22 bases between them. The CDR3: CASSLSRGSKVSQLFF. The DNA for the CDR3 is TGTGCCAGCAGTTTAAGCCGGGGATCCAAGGTTTCGCAACTGTTTTTT.

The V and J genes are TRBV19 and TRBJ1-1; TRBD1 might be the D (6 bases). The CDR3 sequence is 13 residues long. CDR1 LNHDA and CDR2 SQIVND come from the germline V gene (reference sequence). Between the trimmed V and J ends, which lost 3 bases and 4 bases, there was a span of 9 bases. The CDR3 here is CASSIGQSTEAFF. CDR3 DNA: TGTGCCAGTAGTATTGGACAGAGCACTGAAGCTTTCTTT. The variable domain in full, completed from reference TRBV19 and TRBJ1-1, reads DGGITQSPKYLFRKEGQNVTLSCEQNLNHDAMYWYRQDPGQGLRLIYYSQIVNDFQKGDIAEGYSVSREKKESFPLTVTSAQKNPTAFYLCASSIGQSTEAFFGQGTRLTVV.

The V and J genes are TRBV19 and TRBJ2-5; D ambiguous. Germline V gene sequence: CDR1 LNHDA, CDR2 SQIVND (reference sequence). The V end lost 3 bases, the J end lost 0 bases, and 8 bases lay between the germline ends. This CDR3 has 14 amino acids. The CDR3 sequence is CASSMWANQETQYF. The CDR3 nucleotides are TGTGCCAGTAGTATGTGGGCGAACCAAGAGACCCAGTACTTC.

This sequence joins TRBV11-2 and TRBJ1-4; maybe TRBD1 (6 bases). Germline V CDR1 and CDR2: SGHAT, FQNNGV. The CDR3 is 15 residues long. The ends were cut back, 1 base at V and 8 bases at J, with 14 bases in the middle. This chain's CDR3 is CASSLGTGGGEKLFF. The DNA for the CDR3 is TGTGCCAGCAGCTTAGGGACTGGGGGCGGAGAAAAACTGTTTTTT.

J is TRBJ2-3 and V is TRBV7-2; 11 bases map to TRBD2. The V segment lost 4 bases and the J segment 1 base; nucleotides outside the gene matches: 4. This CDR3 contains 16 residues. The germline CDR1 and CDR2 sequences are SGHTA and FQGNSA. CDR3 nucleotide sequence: TGTGCCAGCAGCTCAACTAGCGGGAGTGGCACAGATACGCAGTATTTT. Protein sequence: CASSSTSGSGTDTQYF.

CDR3 coding DNA: TGCGCCAGCAGACAATCGAGCCAGGAACCTCCAAACTCAGATACGCAGTATTTT. Residues: CASRQSSQEPPNSDTQYF. This sequence joins TRBV4-1 and TRBJ2-3; D gene uncertain. The CDR3 covers 18 residues. Germline V CDR1 and CDR2: MGHRA, YSYEKL. Trimming shortened V by 6 bases and J by 4 bases, and 26 bases separated the two germline ends.

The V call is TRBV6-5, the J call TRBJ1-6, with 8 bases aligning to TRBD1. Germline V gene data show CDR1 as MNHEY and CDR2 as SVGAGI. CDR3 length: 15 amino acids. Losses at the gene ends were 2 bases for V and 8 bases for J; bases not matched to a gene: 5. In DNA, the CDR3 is TGTGCCAGCAGTTACACGACAGGGGAGGATTCACCCCTCCACTTT. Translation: CASSYTTGEDSPLHF.